A selection of T cell receptor beta chains follows, all from one sample in a study of Ad26.COV2.S vaccination and SARS-CoV-2 variants. The data were produced by immunoSEQ multiplex PCR, yet TCRdb's version contains in-frame clones alone and is incomplete. The table has roughly 100,000 clones, around 81% seen once. Sequences were derived from peripheral blood, sampled after recovery from COVID-19. The receptors stem from a human donor who had recovered from COVID-19. Both conserved end residues are part of each CDR3. Each record gives: V gene, J gene, clone size, D gene, CDR3 protein, CDR3 DNA. A D gene is named only where the DNA matches it firmly. Part of the rows lack a size; the others show once, few, many or a class for expanded clones.

>TRBV30|TRBJ1-1|NA|NA
CAWKRNTEAFF
TGTGCCTGGAAAAGGAACACTGAAGCTTTCTTT
>TRBV7-9|TRBJ1-2|NA|NA
CASSQTGSTNYGYTF
TGTGCCAGCAGCCAAACGGGATCTACTAACTATGGCTACACCTTC
>TRBV7-2|TRBJ1-1|NA|NA
CASSPLSEAFF
TGTGCCAGCAGCCCCCTCAGTGAAGCTTTCTTT
>TRBV10-1|TRBJ2-7|NA|TRBD1
CASSAGTGGEQYF
TGCGCCAGCAGTGCCGGGACAGGGGGCGAGCAGTACTTC
>TRBV6-5|TRBJ1-5|NA|NA
CASAEGPDNQPQHF
TGTGCCAGCGCAGAGGGACCGGATAATCAGCCCCAGCATTTT
>TRBV6-5|TRBJ1-3|NA|NA
CASSQGNTIYF
TGTGCCAGCAGTCAAGGAAACACCATATATTTT
>TRBV19|TRBJ2-7|NA|NA
CASSIREGSEQYF
TGTGCCAGTAGTATCCGCGAAGGTTCCGAGCAGTACTTC
>TRBV19|TRBJ2-2|once|TRBD1
CASRPGQGMSHRSTGELFF
TGTGCCAGTAGGCCGGGACAGGGGATGTCCCACCGATCCACCGGGGAGCTGTTTTTT
>TRBV29-1|TRBJ2-3|NA|NA
CSVEKGLSTDTQYF
TGCAGCGTTGAAAAGGGACTCAGCACAGATACGCAGTATTTT
>TRBV4-1|TRBJ1-2|NA|NA
CASSSLTGNYGYTF
TGCGCCAGCAGTTCATTGACGGGTAACTATGGCTACACCTTC
>TRBV4-1|TRBJ2-3|NA|TRBD1
CASSGWDRDTDTQYF
TGCGCCAGCAGCGGGTGGGACAGGGACACAGATACGCAGTATTTT
>TRBV19|TRBJ2-7|NA|NA
CASSSRTAVDEQYF
TGTGCCAGTAGTTCACGGACAGCGGTCGACGAGCAGTACTTC
>TRBV4-1|TRBJ2-3|NA|NA
CASSHPGTDTQYF
TGCGCCAGCAGCCATCCAGGGACAGATACGCAGTATTTT
>TRBV7-7|TRBJ2-2|NA|TRBD2
CASSLGTLAGKTGELFF
TGTGCCAGCAGCTTGGGGACACTAGCGGGAAAAACCGGGGAGCTGTTTTTT
>TRBV6-2/TRBV6-3|TRBJ1-6|NA|NA
CASSDLDGNNSPLHF
TGTGCCAGCAGCGACCTGGACGGGAATAATTCACCCCTCCACTTT
>TRBV7-2|TRBJ2-1|NA|TRBD2
CASSRLAGGLYNEQFF
TGTGCCAGCAGCAGACTAGCGGGGGGGCTATACAATGAGCAGTTCTTC
>TRBV7-9|TRBJ1-2|NA|NA
CASSRGGAGRYGYTF
TGTGCCAGCAGCCGAGGTGGGGCAGGGAGGTATGGCTACACCTTC
>TRBV28|TRBJ1-4|NA|TRBD1
CASTGQSATNEKLFF
TGTGCCAGCACGGGACAGTCTGCAACTAATGAAAAACTGTTTTTT
>TRBV7-2|TRBJ1-2|NA|TRBD1
CASRPPGGNGYTF
TGTGCCAGCAGACCGCCAGGGGGCAATGGCTACACCTTC
>TRBV5-6|TRBJ1-2|few|NA
CASSLGGAPRVDGYTF
TGTGCCAGCAGCTTGGGGGGAGCCCCCAGGGTGGATGGCTACACCTTC
>TRBV11-2|TRBJ2-4|NA|NA
CASSLDHGGRNIQYF
TGTGCCAGCAGCTTAGATCATGGGGGGCGGAACATTCAGTACTTC
>TRBV5-6|TRBJ1-4|NA|NA
CASSFSGIGEKLFF
TGTGCCAGCAGCTTCTCTGGTATAGGTGAAAAACTGTTTTTT
>TRBV11-2|TRBJ2-2|NA|NA
CASSSGATGELFF
TGTGCCAGCAGCTCCGGGGCCACCGGGGAGCTGTTTTTT
>TRBV9|TRBJ2-2|NA|NA
CASSVGESQNTGELFF
TGTGCCAGCAGCGTAGGTGAAAGCCAGAACACCGGGGAGCTGTTTTTT
>TRBV12-1|TRBJ2-7|NA|NA
CASSCHQGQDGEQYF
TGTGCCAGCAGCTGTCATCAGGGACAGGACGGCGAGCAGTACTTC
>TRBV28|TRBJ1-1|NA|NA
CASSSSWENTEAFF
TGTGCCAGCAGTTCCTCGTGGGAGAACACTGAAGCTTTCTTT
>TRBV4-1|TRBJ1-2|NA|NA
CASSQLQNYGYTF
TGCGCCAGCAGCCAATTACAGAACTATGGCTACACCTTC
>TRBV7-9|TRBJ1-2|many|NA
CASSLSTGGYTF
TGTGCCAGCAGCTTATCGACGGGAGGCTACACCTTC
>TRBV7-2|TRBJ1-5|NA|TRBD1
CASSPDRVGNQPQHF
TGTGCCAGCAGCCCGGACAGGGTCGGCAATCAGCCCCAGCATTTT
>TRBV15|TRBJ1-1|NA|TRBD1
CATSRAPMTGNSEAFF
TGTGCCACCAGCAGAGCACCGATGACAGGGAATAGTGAAGCTTTCTTT
>TRBV5-4|TRBJ2-1|NA|NA
CASSFGRANEQFF
TGTGCCAGCAGCTTCGGACGTGCCAATGAGCAGTTCTTC
>TRBV5-1|TRBJ2-1|NA|TRBD2
CASSQPGLGDYNEQFF
TGCGCCAGCAGCCAGCCGGGACTAGGGGATTACAATGAGCAGTTCTTC
>TRBV7-9|TRBJ2-7|NA|NA
CASSGGGHTHYEQYF
TGTGCCAGCAGCGGCGGGGGACACACACACTACGAGCAGTACTTC
>TRBV5-4|TRBJ2-2|NA|TRBD1
CASSSRRRTGGRTGELFF
TGTGCCAGCAGCTCGAGAAGACGGACAGGGGGTCGCACCGGGGAGCTGTTTTTT
>TRBV7-2|TRBJ2-1|NA|TRBD2
CASSWQAGGYNEQFF
TGTGCCAGCAGCTGGCAAGCGGGGGGCTACAATGAGCAGTTCTTC
>TRBV2|TRBJ2-2|NA|NA
CASKGARWPGELFF
TGTGCCAGCAAAGGGGCCCGATGGCCCGGGGAGCTGTTTTTT
>TRBV19|TRBJ1-4|NA|NA
CASRGVGRLTNEKLFF
TGTGCCAGTCGGGGGGTTGGGAGGCTAACTAATGAAAAACTGTTTTTT
>TRBV11-2|TRBJ2-7|once|NA
CASSLGERPYEQYF
TGTGCCAGCAGCCTGGGGGAACGTCCATACGAGCAGTACTTC
>TRBV3-1/TRBV3-2|TRBJ1-4|NA|NA
CASSQDELGISSKLFF
TGTGCCAGCAGCCAAGACGAGCTCGGTATTAGTAGCAAACTGTTTTTT
>TRBV11-2|TRBJ2-1|NA|NA
CASSPRDPAGEQFF
TGTGCCAGCAGCCCCCGGGACCCAGCTGGTGAGCAGTTCTTC
>TRBV6-4|TRBJ2-1|NA|NA
CASSRLQGLNEQFF
TGTGCCAGCAGCCGCCTACAGGGACTGAATGAGCAGTTCTTC
>TRBV4-3|TRBJ2-1|once|NA
CASSQGAYNEQFF
TGCGCCAGCAGCCAAGGAGCCTACAATGAGCAGTTCTTC
>TRBV21-1|TRBJ1-5|few|NA
CASIKGARQPQHF
TGTGCCAGCATCAAGGGGGCACGTCAGCCCCAGCATTTT